This is a list of T cell receptor beta chains from one sample in a study of cytomegalovirus exposure and HLA in healthy donors. Profiling relied on immunoSEQ multiplex PCR, and the TCRdb table lists in-frame clones only, not all of them. The data show 150,000 to 200,000 clones, approximately 80% seen once. Sample: PBMCs. Receptors originate from a woman in her thirties or forties in good health and CMV-seropositive. The CDR3 runs from the conserved cysteine through the conserved F or W. D genes are given only for firm matches. Only some rows state a clone size, as once, few, many or a class for expanded clones.

clone size: NA; D gene: TRBD1; V gene: TRBV9; J gene: TRBJ1-3; CDR3 protein: CASSVGTGNSAGNTIYF; CDR3 DNA: TGTGCCAGCAGCGTGGGGACAGGGAATAGCGCGGGAAACACCATATATTTT
clone size: NA; D gene: TRBD1; V gene: TRBV7-6; J gene: TRBJ1-5; CDR3 protein: CASSLGTGGNQPQHF; CDR3 DNA: TGTGCCAGCAGCCTCGGGACAGGGGGAAATCAGCCCCAGCATTTT
clone size: NA; D gene: NA; V gene: TRBV7-3; J gene: TRBJ1-6; CDR3 protein: CASRASSGAGGWALHF; CDR3 DNA: TGTGCCAGCAGGGCTAGCTCAGGGGCGGGGGGTTGGGCCCTCCACTTT
clone size: few; D gene: NA; V gene: TRBV5-1; J gene: TRBJ1-2; CDR3 protein: CASSPLRGGAGGYTF; CDR3 DNA: TGCGCCAGCAGCCCCCTTCGAGGAGGGGCGGGTGGCTACACCTTC
clone size: NA; D gene: NA; V gene: TRBV19; J gene: TRBJ1-1; CDR3 protein: CASSNGPGATEAFF; CDR3 DNA: TGTGCCAGTAGTAACGGCCCAGGGGCCACTGAAGCTTTCTTT
clone size: few; D gene: TRBD1; V gene: TRBV2; J gene: TRBJ2-4; CDR3 protein: CASGTGRGMAKNIQYF; CDR3 DNA: TGTGCCAGCGGGACAGGAAGGGGGATGGCCAAAAACATTCAGTACTTC
clone size: NA; D gene: TRBD2; V gene: TRBV11-3; J gene: TRBJ2-1; CDR3 protein: CASSKRTGRGSYNEQFF; CDR3 DNA: TGTGCCAGCAGCAAACGGACGGGGAGGGGCTCCTACAATGAGCAGTTCTTC
clone size: NA; D gene: NA; V gene: TRBV2; J gene: TRBJ1-5; CDR3 protein: CASSERGLEPNQLQHF; CDR3 DNA: TGTGCCAGCAGTGAACGCGGACTGGAACCTAATCAGCTCCAGCATTTT
clone size: NA; D gene: TRBD1; V gene: TRBV19; J gene: TRBJ1-2; CDR3 protein: CASSISGDRVDGYTF; CDR3 DNA: TGTGCCAGTAGTATATCGGGGGACAGGGTTGATGGCTACACCTTC
clone size: NA; D gene: NA; V gene: TRBV7-9; J gene: TRBJ2-1; CDR3 protein: CASSLIQGYEQFF; CDR3 DNA: TGTGCCAGCAGCTTAATCCAGGGATATGAGCAGTTCTTC
clone size: NA; D gene: NA; V gene: TRBV6-1; J gene: TRBJ1-4; CDR3 protein: CASSVLSRGSVFF; CDR3 DNA: TGTGCCAGCAGTGTCCTATCGCGGGGCTCCGTGTTTTTT
clone size: NA; D gene: TRBD1; V gene: TRBV19; J gene: TRBJ1-2; CDR3 protein: CASRGQDNYGYTF; CDR3 DNA: TGTGCCAGTAGGGGACAGGATAACTATGGCTACACCTTC
clone size: NA; D gene: TRBD1; V gene: TRBV5-1; J gene: TRBJ1-2; CDR3 protein: CASSLAPDRAGYTF; CDR3 DNA: TGCGCCAGCAGCTTGGCCCCGGACAGGGCTGGCTACACCTTC
clone size: NA; D gene: NA; V gene: TRBV30; J gene: TRBJ1-6; CDR3 protein: CAWKAPSSGGNSPLHF; CDR3 DNA: TGTGCCTGGAAGGCACCAAGTTCCGGGGGGAATTCACCCCTCCACTTT
clone size: NA; D gene: NA; V gene: TRBV30; J gene: TRBJ1-6; CDR3 protein: CAWRVLDYNSPLHF; CDR3 DNA: TGTGCCTGGCGGGTTTTGGACTATAATTCACCCCTCCACTTT
clone size: NA; D gene: NA; V gene: TRBV5-4; J gene: TRBJ2-6; CDR3 protein: CASTYSPGAGANVLTF; CDR3 DNA: TGTGCCAGCACCTATTCCCCGGGGGCTGGGGCCAACGTCCTGACTTTC
clone size: NA; D gene: NA; V gene: TRBV4-3; J gene: TRBJ1-1; CDR3 protein: CASSIQGLGTEAFF; CDR3 DNA: TGCGCCAGCAGCATACAGGGTCTGGGCACTGAAGCTTTCTTT
clone size: NA; D gene: TRBD1; V gene: TRBV5-6; J gene: TRBJ1-1; CDR3 protein: CASSTGQAPGAFF; CDR3 DNA: TGTGCCAGCAGCACCGGACAGGCCCCCGGAGCTTTCTTT
clone size: few; D gene: NA; V gene: TRBV11-2; J gene: TRBJ1-2; CDR3 protein: CASSKTLGAEGGYTF; CDR3 DNA: TGTGCCAGCAGCAAAACCCTGGGGGCAGAAGGGGGCTACACCTTC
clone size: NA; D gene: TRBD1; V gene: TRBV19; J gene: TRBJ1-5; CDR3 protein: CASSPPVVRQGNQPQHF; CDR3 DNA: TGTGCCAGTAGTCCTCCTGTCGTGAGACAGGGGAATCAGCCCCAGCATTTT
clone size: NA; D gene: NA; V gene: TRBV2; J gene: TRBJ2-5; CDR3 protein: CASSKTEQETQYF; CDR3 DNA: TGTGCCAGCAGTAAGACAGAACAAGAGACCCAGTACTTC
clone size: NA; D gene: NA; V gene: TRBV9; J gene: TRBJ1-6; CDR3 protein: CASSAGTYNSPLHF; CDR3 DNA: TGTGCCAGCAGCGCCGGGACCTATAATTCACCCCTCCACTTT
clone size: NA; D gene: TRBD1; V gene: TRBV7-2; J gene: TRBJ2-1; CDR3 protein: CASSPDRGRNEQFF; CDR3 DNA: TGTGCCAGCAGCCCAGACAGGGGTCGGAATGAGCAGTTCTTC
clone size: NA; D gene: NA; V gene: TRBV10-3; J gene: TRBJ1-2; CDR3 protein: CAINGLGYGYTF; CDR3 DNA: TGTGCCATCAATGGCCTTGGCTATGGCTACACCTTC
clone size: NA; D gene: TRBD1; V gene: TRBV4-1; J gene: TRBJ2-7; CDR3 protein: CASSQEQGAVREQYF; CDR3 DNA: TGCGCCAGCAGCCAAGAACAGGGGGCTGTGCGGGAGCAGTACTTC
clone size: NA; D gene: NA; V gene: TRBV5-1; J gene: TRBJ1-3; CDR3 protein: CASSLALPGNTIYF; CDR3 DNA: TGCGCCAGCAGCTTGGCGCTACCTGGAAACACCATATATTTT
clone size: NA; D gene: TRBD1; V gene: TRBV7-2; J gene: TRBJ1-2; CDR3 protein: CASSVDRGGNYGYTF; CDR3 DNA: TGTGCCAGCAGCGTTGACAGGGGTGGCAACTATGGCTACACCTTC
clone size: once; D gene: TRBD1; V gene: TRBV19; J gene: TRBJ1-1; CDR3 protein: CASSINDRARADTEAFF; CDR3 DNA: TGTGCCAGTAGTATCAACGACAGGGCGCGGGCGGACACTGAAGCTTTCTTT
clone size: NA; D gene: NA; V gene: TRBV14; J gene: TRBJ1-1; CDR3 protein: CASSYGGDREAFF; CDR3 DNA: TGTGCCAGCAGCTACGGCGGGGACCGAGAAGCTTTCTTT
clone size: NA; D gene: NA; V gene: TRBV19; J gene: TRBJ1-5; CDR3 protein: CASRPDSQPQHF; CDR3 DNA: TGTGCCAGCAGACCGGACTCTCAGCCCCAGCATTTT
clone size: NA; D gene: TRBD1; V gene: TRBV2; J gene: TRBJ1-1; CDR3 protein: CASSHRTGEVWPTEAFF; CDR3 DNA: TGTGCCAGCAGTCACCGAACAGGGGAGGTTTGGCCCACTGAAGCTTTCTTT
clone size: NA; D gene: NA; V gene: TRBV6-1; J gene: TRBJ1-1; CDR3 protein: CASTAGATNTEAFF; CDR3 DNA: TGTGCCAGCACCGCTGGGGCGACGAACACTGAAGCTTTCTTT
clone size: NA; D gene: NA; V gene: TRBV2; J gene: TRBJ1-1; CDR3 protein: CASSPVVKRLGSEAFF; CDR3 DNA: TGTGCCAGCTCCCCGGTCGTAAAAAGGTTGGGCAGTGAAGCTTTCTTT
clone size: NA; D gene: NA; V gene: TRBV28; J gene: TRBJ1-2; CDR3 protein: CASRPMGRDYGYTF; CDR3 DNA: TGTGCCAGCCGACCTATGGGTCGGGACTATGGCTACACCTTC
clone size: NA; D gene: NA; V gene: TRBV6-1; J gene: TRBJ1-5; CDR3 protein: CASSDTYGQPQHF; CDR3 DNA: TGTGCCAGCAGCGATACCTATGGTCAGCCCCAGCATTTT
clone size: NA; D gene: TRBD1; V gene: TRBV19; J gene: TRBJ2-7; CDR3 protein: CASSDRGGEQYF; CDR3 DNA: TGTGCCAGTAGCGACAGGGGAGGCGAGCAGTACTTC
clone size: NA; D gene: NA; V gene: TRBV6-6; J gene: TRBJ1-6; CDR3 protein: CASSYAQGSNSPLHF; CDR3 DNA: TGTGCCAGCAGTTACGCCCAGGGGTCGAATTCACCCCTCCACTTT
clone size: NA; D gene: TRBD1; V gene: TRBV6-6; J gene: TRBJ1-4; CDR3 protein: CASSTLGTANEKLFF; CDR3 DNA: TGTGCCAGCAGTACCTTAGGGACAGCTAATGAAAAACTGTTTTTT
clone size: NA; D gene: NA; V gene: TRBV5-6; J gene: TRBJ2-2; CDR3 protein: CASSFISTGELFF; CDR3 DNA: TGTGCCAGCAGCTTTATCAGCACCGGGGAGCTGTTTTTT
clone size: NA; D gene: NA; V gene: TRBV5-1; J gene: TRBJ1-1; CDR3 protein: CASSWGDMNTEAFF; CDR3 DNA: TGCGCCAGCAGCTGGGGAGATATGAACACTGAAGCTTTCTTT
clone size: NA; D gene: NA; V gene: TRBV9; J gene: TRBJ1-3; CDR3 protein: CASSVGADNSGNTIYF; CDR3 DNA: TGTGCCAGCAGCGTAGGGGCGGACAACTCTGGAAACACCATATATTTT
clone size: NA; D gene: TRBD2; V gene: TRBV2; J gene: TRBJ2-2; CDR3 protein: CASRRTSSTGELFF; CDR3 DNA: TGTGCCAGCAGGCGGACTAGTAGCACCGGGGAGCTGTTTTTT
clone size: NA; D gene: TRBD2; V gene: TRBV7-6; J gene: TRBJ2-2; CDR3 protein: CASSTTSGISTGELFF; CDR3 DNA: TGTGCCAGCAGTACCACTAGCGGAATATCCACCGGGGAGCTGTTTTTT
clone size: NA; D gene: NA; V gene: TRBV15; J gene: TRBJ1-3; CDR3 protein: CATSRDGGFSGNTIYF; CDR3 DNA: TGTGCCACCAGCAGAGATGGGGGGTTCTCTGGAAACACCATATATTTT
clone size: NA; D gene: TRBD1; V gene: TRBV7-9; J gene: TRBJ2-7; CDR3 protein: CASSQTGDRGYEQYF; CDR3 DNA: TGTGCCAGCAGCCAAACGGGAGACAGGGGCTACGAGCAGTACTTC
clone size: once; D gene: NA; V gene: TRBV27; J gene: TRBJ1-1; CDR3 protein: CASSSPEWNTEAFF; CDR3 DNA: TGTGCCAGCAGTTCGCCGGAGTGGAATACTGAAGCTTTCTTT
clone size: NA; D gene: TRBD1; V gene: TRBV7-8; J gene: TRBJ1-2; CDR3 protein: CASSINRDSGYTF; CDR3 DNA: TGTGCCAGCAGCATAAATCGGGACAGCGGCTACACCTTC
clone size: NA; D gene: TRBD2; V gene: TRBV13; J gene: TRBJ2-3; CDR3 protein: CASSLEGSGGAGDTQYF; CDR3 DNA: TGTGCCAGCAGCTTAGAGGGAAGCGGGGGGGCGGGAGATACGCAGTATTTT
clone size: once; D gene: TRBD1; V gene: TRBV9; J gene: TRBJ1-3; CDR3 protein: CASSISGTETGNTIYF; CDR3 DNA: TGTGCCAGCAGCATTTCCGGGACAGAAACTGGAAACACCATATATTTT
clone size: few; D gene: NA; V gene: TRBV7-9; J gene: TRBJ1-1; CDR3 protein: CSSSPTEYTEAFF; CDR3 DNA: TGTTCCAGCAGCCCCACAGAGTATACTGAAGCTTTCTTT
clone size: NA; D gene: TRBD1; V gene: TRBV15; J gene: TRBJ1-1; CDR3 protein: CATSRQGMNTEAFF; CDR3 DNA: TGTGCCACCTCGAGACAGGGGATGAACACTGAAGCTTTCTTT
clone size: NA; D gene: NA; V gene: TRBV10-3; J gene: TRBJ1-2; CDR3 protein: CAANSGDELIPPYGYTF; CDR3 DNA: TGTGCCGCGAACTCTGGAGACGAGCTTATTCCACCCTATGGCTACACCTTC
clone size: once; D gene: TRBD1; V gene: TRBV30; J gene: TRBJ1-2; CDR3 protein: CAWSADRGVGGYTF; CDR3 DNA: TGTGCCTGGAGCGCAGACAGGGGGGTAGGGGGCTACACCTTC
clone size: NA; D gene: NA; V gene: TRBV6-1; J gene: TRBJ2-4; CDR3 protein: CASSENRDIQYF; CDR3 DNA: TGTGCCAGCAGTGAGAACCGCGACATTCAGTACTTC
clone size: NA; D gene: NA; V gene: TRBV15; J gene: TRBJ2-7; CDR3 protein: CATSRDRTGGRAYEQYF; CDR3 DNA: TGTGCCACCAGCAGAGATCGGACCGGGGGGCGGGCCTACGAGCAGTACTTC
clone size: NA; D gene: NA; V gene: TRBV2; J gene: TRBJ1-4; CDR3 protein: CASSPWGATNEKLFF; CDR3 DNA: TGTGCCAGCAGCCCCTGGGGGGCAACTAATGAAAAACTGTTTTTT
clone size: NA; D gene: NA; V gene: TRBV5-1; J gene: TRBJ1-4; CDR3 protein: CASSPDSGGEKLFF; CDR3 DNA: TGCGCCAGCAGTCCGGACAGTGGTGGGGAAAAACTGTTTTTT
clone size: once; D gene: TRBD2; V gene: TRBV4-1; J gene: TRBJ2-3; CDR3 protein: CASSQGLYSTDTQYF; CDR3 DNA: TGCGCCAGCAGCCAGGGACTATATAGCACAGATACGCAGTATTTT
clone size: NA; D gene: NA; V gene: TRBV19; J gene: TRBJ2-3; CDR3 protein: CASGAGKNADTQYF; CDR3 DNA: TGTGCCAGTGGTGCAGGGAAGAACGCAGATACGCAGTATTTT